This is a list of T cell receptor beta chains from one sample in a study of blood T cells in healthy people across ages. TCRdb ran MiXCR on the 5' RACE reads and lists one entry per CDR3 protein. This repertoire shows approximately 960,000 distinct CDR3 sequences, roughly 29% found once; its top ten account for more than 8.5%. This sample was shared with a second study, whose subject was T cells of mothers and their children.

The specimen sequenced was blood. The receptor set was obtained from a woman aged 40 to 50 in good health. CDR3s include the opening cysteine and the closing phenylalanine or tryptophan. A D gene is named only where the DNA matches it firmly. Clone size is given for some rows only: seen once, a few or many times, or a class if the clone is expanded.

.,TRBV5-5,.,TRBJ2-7,TGTGCGAGCACCCCCTACGAGCAGTACTTC,CASTPYEQYF
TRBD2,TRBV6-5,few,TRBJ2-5,TGTGCCAGCAGTTACTCCCCCCGGGGGGGCCGGGAGACCCAGTACTTC,CASSYSPRGGRETQYF
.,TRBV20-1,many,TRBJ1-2,TGCAGTGCTAGTTTGGCGCAGTTATCTAACTATGGCTACACCTTC,CSASLAQLSNYGYTF
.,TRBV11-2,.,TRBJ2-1,TGTGCCAGCAGCCCGCCGAAGGATGAGCAGTTCTTC,CASSPPKDEQFF
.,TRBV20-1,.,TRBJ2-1,TGCAGTGCTAGACAGGCAGTCAACAATGAGCAGTTCTTC,CSARQAVNNEQFF
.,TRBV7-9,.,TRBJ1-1,TGCGCCAGCAGCTTAGAGGCGACCAGCGACGGAGCTTTCTTT,CASSLEATSDGAFF
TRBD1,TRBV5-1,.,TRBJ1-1,TGCGCCAGCAGCCGTGTACCGGGACAGGGGAGGATTAGTCCTGAAGCTTTCTTT,CASSRVPGQGRISPEAFF
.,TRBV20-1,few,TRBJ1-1,TGCAGTGCTAGACCCGGACAGTTCGGGACTGAAGCTTTCTTT,CSARPGQFGTEAFF
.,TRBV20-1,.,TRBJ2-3,TGCAGTGCTAGCGGTCCAGTGGGGCACACAGATACGCAGTATTTT,CSASGPVGHTDTQYF
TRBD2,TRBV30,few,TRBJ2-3,TGTGCCTGGAGTCCGCCGACTAGCGGAAGCACAGATACGCAGTATTTT,CAWSPPTSGSTDTQYF
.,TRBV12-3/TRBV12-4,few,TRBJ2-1,TGTGCCAGCAGTCGATGGGCCTCCTACAATGAGCAGTTCTTC,CASSRWASYNEQFF
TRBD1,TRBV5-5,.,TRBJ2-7,TGTGCCAGCAGCGGCCAGGGACAGGGGGCGTACGAGCAGTACTTC,CASSGQGQGAYEQYF
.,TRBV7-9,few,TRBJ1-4,TGTGCCAGCAGCTCCCCGGGGGGTACTAATGAAAAACTGTTTTTT,CASSSPGGTNEKLFF
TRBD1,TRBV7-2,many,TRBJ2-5,TGTGCCAGCAGGTCTTGGGACAGCCAAGAGACCCAGTACTTC,CASRSWDSQETQYF
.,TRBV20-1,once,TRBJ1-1,TGCAGTGCTACGGGGGCCTCCTGGTCGATGAACACTGAAGCTTTCTTT,CSATGASWSMNTEAFF
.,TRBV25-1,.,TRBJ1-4,TGTGCCAGCAGTGGGGGGGTGGGAGAAAAACTGTTTTTT,CASSGGVGEKLFF
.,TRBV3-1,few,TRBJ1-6,TGTGCCAGCAGCCAAGTCGAACAGGAGTCACCCCTCCACTTT,CASSQVEQESPLHF
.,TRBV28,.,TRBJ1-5,TGTGCCAGCAGAATCAGTGGCCAGCCCCAGCATTTT,CASRISGQPQHF
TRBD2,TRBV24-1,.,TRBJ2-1,TGTGCCACCAGTGATACCGGACTAGCGGGGCGCTCCTACAATGAGCAGTTCTTC,CATSDTGLAGRSYNEQFF
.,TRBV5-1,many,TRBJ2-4,TGCGCCCCCAACGGCGGGGTTAGAGCCAAAAACATTCAGTACTTC,CAPNGGVRAKNIQYF
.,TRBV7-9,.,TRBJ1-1,TGTGCCAGCAGCTTCGGGCAGGCTGAAGCTTTCTTT,CASSFGQAEAFF
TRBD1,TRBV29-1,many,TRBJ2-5,TGCAGCGTTGATTCCCGGGACAGGGGGCTAGGAGCAGAGACCCAGTACTTC,CSVDSRDRGLGAETQYF
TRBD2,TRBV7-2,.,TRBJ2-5,TGTGCCAGCAGCCGGGGACTAGCGGGGGGGCCTGAGCAGTACTTC,CASSRGLAGGPEQYF
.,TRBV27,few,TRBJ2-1,TGTGCCAGCAGTTTAATCTCTAGTTCCTCCTACAATGAGCAGTTCTTC,CASSLISSSSYNEQFF
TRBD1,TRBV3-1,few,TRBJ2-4,TGTGCCAACAGCCTCGGGGACAGGGGGGACATTCAGTACTTC,CANSLGDRGDIQYF
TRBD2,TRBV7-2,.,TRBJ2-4,TGTGCCAGCAGCTTATCTAGCGGGGGGCAGTACTTC,CASSLSSGGQYF
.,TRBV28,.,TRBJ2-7,TGTGCCAGCAGTTTATTTCTAGCGCCACTTCTTCCTCTACACTACGAGCAGTACTTC,CASSLFLAPLLPLHYEQYF
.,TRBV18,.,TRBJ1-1,TGTGCCAGCTCACCACCGTTACACAACACTGAAGCTTTCTTT,CASSPPLHNTEAFF
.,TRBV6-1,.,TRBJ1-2,TGTGCCAGCAGTGAATATATGTCCTATGGCTACACCTTC,CASSEYMSYGYTF
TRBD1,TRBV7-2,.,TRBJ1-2,TGTGCCAGCAGCGTAGTAACAGGGGTTGGCTACACCTTC,CASSVVTGVGYTF
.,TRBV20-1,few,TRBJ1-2,TGCAGTGCTAGTGCCAGCAACTATGGCTACACCTTC,CSASASNYGYTF
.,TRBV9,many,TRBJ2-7,TGTGCCAGCAGCGTAGCCGGGGGCCCCTACGAGCAGTACTTC,CASSVAGGPYEQYF
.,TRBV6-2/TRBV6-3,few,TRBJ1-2,TGTGCCAGCAGCTCCGGGACGACCAGCTATGGCTACACCTTC,CASSSGTTSYGYTF